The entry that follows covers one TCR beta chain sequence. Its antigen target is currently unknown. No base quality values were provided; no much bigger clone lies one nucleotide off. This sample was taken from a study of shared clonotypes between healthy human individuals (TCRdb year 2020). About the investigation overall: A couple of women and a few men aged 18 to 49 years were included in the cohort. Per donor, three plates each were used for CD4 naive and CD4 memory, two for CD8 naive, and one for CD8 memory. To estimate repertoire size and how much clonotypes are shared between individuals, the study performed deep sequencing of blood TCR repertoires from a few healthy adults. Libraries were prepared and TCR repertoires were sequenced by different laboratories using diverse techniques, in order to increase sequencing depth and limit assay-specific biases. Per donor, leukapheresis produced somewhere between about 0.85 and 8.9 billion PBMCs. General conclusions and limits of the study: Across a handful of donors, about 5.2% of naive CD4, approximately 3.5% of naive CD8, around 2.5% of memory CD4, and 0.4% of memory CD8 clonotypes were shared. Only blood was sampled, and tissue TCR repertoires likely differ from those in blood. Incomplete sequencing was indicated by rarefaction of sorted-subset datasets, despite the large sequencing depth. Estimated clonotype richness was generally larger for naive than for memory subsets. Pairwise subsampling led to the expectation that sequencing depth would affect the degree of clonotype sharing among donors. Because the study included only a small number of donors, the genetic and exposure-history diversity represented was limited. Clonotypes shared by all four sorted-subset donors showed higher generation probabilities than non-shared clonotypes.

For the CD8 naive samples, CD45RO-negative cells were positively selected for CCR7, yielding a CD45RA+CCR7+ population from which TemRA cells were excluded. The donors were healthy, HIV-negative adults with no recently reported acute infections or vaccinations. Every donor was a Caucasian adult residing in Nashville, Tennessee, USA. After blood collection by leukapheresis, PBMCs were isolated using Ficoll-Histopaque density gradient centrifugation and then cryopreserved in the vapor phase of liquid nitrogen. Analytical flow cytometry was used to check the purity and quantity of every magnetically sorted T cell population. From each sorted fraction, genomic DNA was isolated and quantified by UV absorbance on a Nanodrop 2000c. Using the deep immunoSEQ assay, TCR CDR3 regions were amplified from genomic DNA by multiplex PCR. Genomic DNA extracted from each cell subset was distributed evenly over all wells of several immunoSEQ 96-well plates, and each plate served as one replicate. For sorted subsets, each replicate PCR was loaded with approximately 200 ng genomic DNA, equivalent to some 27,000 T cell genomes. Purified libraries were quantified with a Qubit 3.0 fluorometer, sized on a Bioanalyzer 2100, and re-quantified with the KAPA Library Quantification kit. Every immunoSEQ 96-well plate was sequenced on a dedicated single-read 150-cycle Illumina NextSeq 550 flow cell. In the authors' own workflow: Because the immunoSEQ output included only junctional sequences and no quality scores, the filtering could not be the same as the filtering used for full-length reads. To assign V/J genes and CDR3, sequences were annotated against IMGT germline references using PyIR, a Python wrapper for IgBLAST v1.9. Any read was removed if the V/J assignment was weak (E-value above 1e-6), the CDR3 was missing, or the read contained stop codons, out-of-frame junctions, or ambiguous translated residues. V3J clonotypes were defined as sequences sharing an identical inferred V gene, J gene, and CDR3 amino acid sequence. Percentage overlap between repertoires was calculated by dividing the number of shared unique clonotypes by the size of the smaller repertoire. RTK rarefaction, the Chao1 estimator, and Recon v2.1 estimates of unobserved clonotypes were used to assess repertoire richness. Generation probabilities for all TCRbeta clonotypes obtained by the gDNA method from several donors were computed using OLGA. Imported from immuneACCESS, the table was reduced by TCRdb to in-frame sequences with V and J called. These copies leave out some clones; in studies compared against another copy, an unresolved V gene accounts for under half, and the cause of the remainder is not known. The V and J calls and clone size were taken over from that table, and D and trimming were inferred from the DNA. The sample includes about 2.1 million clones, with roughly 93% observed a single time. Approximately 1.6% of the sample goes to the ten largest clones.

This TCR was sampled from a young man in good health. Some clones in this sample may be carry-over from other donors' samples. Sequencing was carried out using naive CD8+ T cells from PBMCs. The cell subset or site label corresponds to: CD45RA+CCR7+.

The DNA sequence is as follows: TGTGCCATCAGTGATCCGGGACAGCGGAGCTCCTACGAGCAGTACTTC. It translates as CAISDPGQRSSYEQYF. Recombination joined TRBV10-3 with TRBJ2-7; TRBD1 agrees with 7 junctional bases. The CDR3 holds 16 amino acids from the cysteine to the phenylalanine. Only the CDR3 portion is preserved as DNA: 48 bases, with reading frame beginning at the first base. For CDR1 and CDR2, the germline V gene lists ENHRY and SYGVKD. V is pruned by 3 bases and J by 0 bases, leaving 8 bases of the junction without a gene match.